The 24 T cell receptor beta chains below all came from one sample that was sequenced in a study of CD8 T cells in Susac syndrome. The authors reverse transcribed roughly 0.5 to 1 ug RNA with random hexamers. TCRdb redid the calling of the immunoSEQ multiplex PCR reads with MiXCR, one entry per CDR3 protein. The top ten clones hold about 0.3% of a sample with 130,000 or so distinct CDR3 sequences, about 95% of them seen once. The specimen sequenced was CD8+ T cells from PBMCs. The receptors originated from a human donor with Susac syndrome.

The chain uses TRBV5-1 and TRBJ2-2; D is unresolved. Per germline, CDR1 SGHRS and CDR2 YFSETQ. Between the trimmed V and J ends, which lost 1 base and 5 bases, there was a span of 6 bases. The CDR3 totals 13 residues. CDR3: CASSLPRTGELFF. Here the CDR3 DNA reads TGCGCCAGCAGCTTGCCCAGGACCGGGGAGCTGTTTTTT.

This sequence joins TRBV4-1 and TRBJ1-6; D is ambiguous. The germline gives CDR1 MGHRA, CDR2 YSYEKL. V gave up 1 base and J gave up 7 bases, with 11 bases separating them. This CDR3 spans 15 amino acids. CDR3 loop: CASSQAPSQNSPLHF. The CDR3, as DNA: TGCGCCAGCAGCCAAGCCCCCTCACAAAATTCACCCCTCCACTTT.

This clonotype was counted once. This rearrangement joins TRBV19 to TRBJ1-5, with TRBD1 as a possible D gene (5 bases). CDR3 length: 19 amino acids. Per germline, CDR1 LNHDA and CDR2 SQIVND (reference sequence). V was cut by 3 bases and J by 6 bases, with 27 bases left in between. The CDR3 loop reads CASSMGKRGRFRGPQPQHF. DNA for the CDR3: TGTGCCAGTAGTATGGGAAAGAGGGGAAGATTTCGGGGTCCTCAGCCCCAGCATTTT.

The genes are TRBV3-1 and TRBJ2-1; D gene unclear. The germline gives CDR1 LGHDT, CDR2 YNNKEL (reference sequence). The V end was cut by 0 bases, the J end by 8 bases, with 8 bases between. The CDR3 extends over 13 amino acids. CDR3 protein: CASSQDNPDEQFF. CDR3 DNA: TGTGCCAGCAGCCAAGATAACCCGGATGAGCAGTTCTTC.

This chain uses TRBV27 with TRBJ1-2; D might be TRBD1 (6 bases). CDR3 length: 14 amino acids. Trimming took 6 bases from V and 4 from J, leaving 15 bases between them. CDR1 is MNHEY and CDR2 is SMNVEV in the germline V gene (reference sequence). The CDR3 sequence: CASSLSGTPYGYTF. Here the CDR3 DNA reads TGTGCCAGCAGCCTCTCCGGGACACCCTATGGCTACACCTTC.

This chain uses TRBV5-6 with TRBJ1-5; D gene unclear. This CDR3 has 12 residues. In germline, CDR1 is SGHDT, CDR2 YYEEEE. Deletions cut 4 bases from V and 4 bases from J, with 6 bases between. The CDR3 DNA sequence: TGTGCCAGCAGCGCGGAGAATCAGCCCCAGCATTTT. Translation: CASSAENQPQHF.

The CDR3 coding sequence is TGTGCCAGCAGCCAAGTTGGAGATACGCAGTATTTT. The encoded protein is CASSQVGDTQYF. The V and J genes are TRBV4-2 and TRBJ2-3; D not certain. Between the trimmed V and J ends, which lost 1 base and 5 bases, there was a span of 4 bases. Looked up from germline, CDR1 is LGHNA and CDR2 is YNFKEQ. The CDR3 totals 12 residues.

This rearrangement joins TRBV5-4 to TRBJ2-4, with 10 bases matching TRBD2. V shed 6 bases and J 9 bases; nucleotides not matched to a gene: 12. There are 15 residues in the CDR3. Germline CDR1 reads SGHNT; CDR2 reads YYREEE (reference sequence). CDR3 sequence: CASKGEAGGRLIQYF. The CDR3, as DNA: TGTGCCAGCAAGGGGGAAGCGGGGGGGCGGCTCATTCAGTACTTC.

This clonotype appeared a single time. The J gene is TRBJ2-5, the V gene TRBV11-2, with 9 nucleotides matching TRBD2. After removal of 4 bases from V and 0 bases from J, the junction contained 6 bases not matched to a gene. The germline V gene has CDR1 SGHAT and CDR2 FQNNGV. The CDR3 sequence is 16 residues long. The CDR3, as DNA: TGTGCCAGCAGCTCAAGGACTAGCGACAACCAAGAGACCCAGTACTTC. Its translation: CASSSRTSDNQETQYF.

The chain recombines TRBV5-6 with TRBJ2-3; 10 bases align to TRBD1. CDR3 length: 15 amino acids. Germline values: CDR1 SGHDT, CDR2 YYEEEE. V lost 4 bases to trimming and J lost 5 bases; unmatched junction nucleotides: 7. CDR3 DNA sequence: TGTGCCAGCAGCCCCGGGACAGGGGTTGTAGATACGCAGTATTTT. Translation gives CASSPGTGVVDTQYF.

CDR3 residues: CASSSTYNEQFF. The CDR3 DNA reads TGTGCCAGCAGCTCGACCTACAATGAGCAGTTCTTC. The rearrangement uses TRBV7-9 and TRBJ2-1; D not resolved. This CDR3 is 12 amino acids long. The V end was cut by 4 bases, the J end by 2 bases, with 3 bases between. Germline V gene sequence: CDR1 SEHNR, CDR2 FQNEAQ (reference sequence).

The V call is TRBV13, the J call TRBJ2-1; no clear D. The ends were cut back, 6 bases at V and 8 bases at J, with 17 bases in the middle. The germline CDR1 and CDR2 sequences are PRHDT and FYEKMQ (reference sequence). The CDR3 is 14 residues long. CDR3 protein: CASRSLVVGYEQFF. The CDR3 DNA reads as TGTGCCAGCAGGAGTCTCGTGGTTGGCTATGAGCAGTTCTTC.

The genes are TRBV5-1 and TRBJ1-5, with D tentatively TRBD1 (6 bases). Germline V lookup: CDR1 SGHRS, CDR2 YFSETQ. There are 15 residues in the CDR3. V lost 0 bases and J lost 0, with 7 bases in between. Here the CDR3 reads CASSLAGASNQPQHF. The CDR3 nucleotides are TGCGCCAGCAGCTTGGCAGGGGCTAGCAATCAGCCCCAGCATTTT.

CDR3 sequence reads: CASSLAARTNYGYTF. CDR3 DNA sequence: TGTGCCAGCAGCCTAGCAGCTCGGACAAACTATGGCTACACCTTC. The chain couples TRBV13 to TRBJ1-2, with D maybe TRBD1 (5 bases). V was trimmed by 5 bases and J by 2 bases, leaving 15 bases between them. The germline V gene has CDR1 PRHDT and CDR2 FYEKMQ (reference sequence). This CDR3 contains 15 residues.

For the CDR3, the DNA is TGCAGCGTCCCCGAACTAGCAGGCGCAGATACGCAGTATTTT. It encodes CSVPELAGADTQYF. The chain recombines TRBV29-1 with TRBJ2-3, with D perhaps TRBD2 (6 bases). This CDR3 spans 14 amino acids. Germline lookup yields CDR1 SQVTM and CDR2 ANQGSEA. The V end was cut by 6 bases, the J end by 4 bases, with 17 bases between.

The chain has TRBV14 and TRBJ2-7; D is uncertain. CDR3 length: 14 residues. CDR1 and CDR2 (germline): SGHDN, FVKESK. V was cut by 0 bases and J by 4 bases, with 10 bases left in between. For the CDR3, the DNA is TGTGCCAGCAGCCAAGATCTAGGACCTTACGAGCAGTACTTC. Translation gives CASSQDLGPYEQYF.

The chain's CDR3 is CSVSTGRWPLAKNIQYF. CDR3 bases: TGCAGTGTTTCTACAGGGAGATGGCCTCTAGCCAAAAACATTCAGTACTTC. The chain couples TRBV20-1 to TRBJ2-4, with D possibly TRBD1 on 6 matching bases. This CDR3 has 17 amino acids. V was cut by 7 bases and J by 0 bases, with 22 bases left in between. Germline-derived CDR1 and CDR2 are DFQATT and SNEGSKA (reference sequence).

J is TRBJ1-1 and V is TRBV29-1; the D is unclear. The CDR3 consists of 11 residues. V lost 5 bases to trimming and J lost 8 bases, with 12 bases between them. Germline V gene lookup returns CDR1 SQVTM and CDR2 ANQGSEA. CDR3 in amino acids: CSVPGSKEAFF. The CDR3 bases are TGCAGCGTTCCGGGATCGAAGGAAGCTTTCTTT.

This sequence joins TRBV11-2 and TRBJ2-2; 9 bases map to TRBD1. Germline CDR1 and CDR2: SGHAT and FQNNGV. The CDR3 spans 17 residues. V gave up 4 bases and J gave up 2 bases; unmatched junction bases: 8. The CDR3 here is CASSSPPGQGNTGELFF. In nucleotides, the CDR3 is TGTGCCAGCAGCTCCCCTCCGGGACAGGGAAACACCGGGGAGCTGTTTTTT. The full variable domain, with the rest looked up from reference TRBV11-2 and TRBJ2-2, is EAGVAQSPRYKIIEKRQSVAFWCNPISGHATLYWYQQILGQGPKLLIQFQNNGVVDDSQLPKDRFSAERLKGVDSTLKIQPAKLEDSAVYLCASSSPPGQGNTGELFFGEGSRLTVL.

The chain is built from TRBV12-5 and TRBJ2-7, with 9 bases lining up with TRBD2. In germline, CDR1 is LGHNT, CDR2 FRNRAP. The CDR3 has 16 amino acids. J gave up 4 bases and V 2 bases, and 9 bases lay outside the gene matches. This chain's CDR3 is CASGLPHGGGGYEQYF. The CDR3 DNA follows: TGTGCTAGTGGTTTGCCTCACGGCGGGGGGGGGTACGAGCAGTACTTC.

The chain's CDR3 is CASSIRVAGVQEQYF. The CDR3 DNA is TGTGCCAGCAGCATTCGAGTAGCGGGGGTTCAAGAGCAGTACTTC. The gene calls are TRBV13 and TRBJ2-7, with 9 bases fitting TRBD2. Losses at the gene ends were 5 bases for V and 7 bases for J; bases not matched to a gene: 12. This CDR3 contains 15 residues. The germline V gene has CDR1 PRHDT and CDR2 FYEKMQ (reference sequence).

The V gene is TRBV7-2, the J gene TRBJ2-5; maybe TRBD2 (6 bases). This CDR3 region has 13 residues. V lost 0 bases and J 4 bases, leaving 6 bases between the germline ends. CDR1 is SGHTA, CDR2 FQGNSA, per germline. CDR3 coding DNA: TGTGCCAGCAGCTTAGCTAGCGGAGAGACCCAGTACTTC. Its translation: CASSLASGETQYF.

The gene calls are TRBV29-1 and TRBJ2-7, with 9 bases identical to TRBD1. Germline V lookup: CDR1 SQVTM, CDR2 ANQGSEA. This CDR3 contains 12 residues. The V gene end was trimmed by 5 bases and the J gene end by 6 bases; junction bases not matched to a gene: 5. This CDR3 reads CSVPGQGGEQYF. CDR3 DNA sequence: TGCAGCGTTCCGGGACAGGGTGGCGAGCAGTACTTC.

The CDR3 DNA reads TGTGCCAGCGGGGCCGAGGCAGGAGAAATGAACACTGAAGCTTTCTTT. This encodes CASGAEAGEMNTEAFF. This chain joins TRBV12-3 or TRBV12-4 and TRBJ1-1, with D perhaps TRBD1 (5 bases). V lost 8 bases to trimming and J lost 0 bases, with 19 bases between them. There are 16 residues in the CDR3.